These T cell receptor beta chains were read from a single sample in a study of siplizumab effects on memory and regulatory T cells. Clones were sequenced by immunoSEQ multiplex PCR, and TCRdb holds only the in-frame ones, with some missing. The sample shows about 99,000 clones, 93% of them seen only once. The sample taken for sequencing was Tregs sorted from blood. These receptor sequences come from a human donor in good health. CDR3s include the opening cysteine and the closing phenylalanine or tryptophan. Each record gives: CDR3 protein, CDR3 DNA, V gene, D gene, J gene, clone size. The D gene is left open where the match is weak. Where a row states a size, it is once, few, many or the class of an expanded clone; other rows omit it.

CSVDKGPLNTEAFF,TGCAGCGTTGACAAGGGACCGTTGAACACTGAAGCTTTCTTT,TRBV29-1,-,TRBJ1-1,-
CASGVRGAVFGLSTEAFF,TGTGCCAGCGGTGTTAGGGGGGCGGTCTTTGGTTTAAGCACTGAAGCTTTCTTT,TRBV6-1,-,TRBJ1-1,-
CASSEDRPGYTF,TGTGCCAGCAGTGAAGATCGGCCTGGCTACACCTTC,TRBV2,-,TRBJ1-2,-
CASSIRELAGGVQPYEQYF,TGTGCCAGTAGTATACGGGAGCTAGCGGGAGGAGTGCAGCCCTACGAGCAGTACTTC,TRBV19,TRBD2,TRBJ2-7,-
CASTQTSGGYNEQFF,TGTGCCAGCACCCAGACTAGCGGGGGGTACAATGAGCAGTTCTTC,TRBV9,TRBD2,TRBJ2-1,-
CASSNGDRIKNIQYF,TGTGCCAGCAGCAATGGGGATCGGATTAAAAACATTCAGTACTTC,TRBV5-4,-,TRBJ2-4,-
CASSHGQLYEQYF,TGCGCCAGCAGCCATGGACAGCTCTACGAGCAGTACTTC,TRBV5-1,-,TRBJ2-7,-
CASSLETGVEYF,TGTGCCAGCAGCTTGGAAACGGGAGTGGAGTACTTC,TRBV11-2,-,TRBJ2-7,-
CASSVTSGTTDTQYF,TGTGCCAGCAGCGTAACTAGCGGGACCACAGATACGCAGTATTTT,TRBV11-3,TRBD2,TRBJ2-3,once
CASSAYGTGDWGYTF,TGTGCCAGCAGTGCTTACGGGACAGGGGATTGGGGCTACACCTTC,TRBV27,TRBD1,TRBJ1-2,-
CASSQYRDYNEQFF,TGCGCCAGCAGCCAATACCGGGACTACAATGAGCAGTTCTTC,TRBV4-3,-,TRBJ2-1,-
CAWSVGSDYGYTF,TGTGCCTGGAGTGTCGGTTCGGACTATGGCTACACCTTC,TRBV30,-,TRBJ1-2,-
CASSDQSETQYF,TGTGCCAGCAGCGATCAATCCGAGACCCAGTACTTC,TRBV6-5,-,TRBJ2-5,-
CASSQVSAGSRVETQYF,TGTGCCAGCAGCCAAGTTTCCGCCGGGTCCAGGGTGGAGACCCAGTACTTC,TRBV4-2,-,TRBJ2-5,-
CASSPQRERSYEQYF,TGTGCCAGCTCACCACAGCGGGAGCGCTCCTACGAGCAGTACTTC,TRBV18,TRBD2,TRBJ2-7,-
CASSPRGEGEKTQYF,TGTGCCAGCAGCCCCCGGGGTGAGGGGGAAAAGACCCAGTACTTC,TRBV28,-,TRBJ2-5,-
CASSYRGTQYF,TGTGCCAGCAGTTACCGAGGCACCCAGTACTTC,TRBV6-5,-,TRBJ2-5,-
CASSFSAKHTEAFF,TGTGCCAGCAGCTTTTCCGCCAAGCACACTGAAGCTTTCTTT,TRBV7-9,-,TRBJ1-1,-
CASSLGLRSRNIQYF,TGTGCCAGCAGCTTAGGGCTACGCTCCAGAAACATTCAGTACTTC,TRBV11-2,-,TRBJ2-4,-
CASSQQGRTGELFF,TGTGCCAGTAGTCAACAGGGGCGGACCGGGGAGCTGTTTTTT,TRBV19,TRBD1,TRBJ2-2,-
CSAGDANEQFF,TGCAGTGCAGGGGATGCGAATGAGCAGTTCTTC,TRBV20-1,-,TRBJ2-1,once
CASSPQTSSGNTIYF,TGTGCCAGCTCACCACAGACCAGCTCTGGAAACACCATATATTTT,TRBV18,-,TRBJ1-3,-
CASSVGYGYTF,TGTGCCAGCAGCGTTGGCTATGGCTACACCTTC,TRBV9,-,TRBJ1-2,-
CASSIGPPPEGGVIHEQYF,TGTGCCAGTAGTATCGGACCCCCCCCGGAAGGAGGGGTAATCCACGAGCAGTACTTC,TRBV19,-,TRBJ2-7,-
CASGTVGTEAFF,TGTGCCAGTGGGACAGTAGGCACTGAAGCTTTCTTT,TRBV19,TRBD1,TRBJ1-1,-
CASSTQWGAGNEQFF,TGTGCCAGCAGCACGCAATGGGGGGCGGGGAATGAGCAGTTCTTC,TRBV5-4,-,TRBJ2-1,-
CASSSGTDTQYF,TGTGCCAGCAGCTCGGGCACAGATACGCAGTATTTT,TRBV2,-,TRBJ2-3,-
CASSYVRAGGQETQYF,TGTGCCAGCAGTTACGTTCGAGCGGGGGGGCAAGAGACCCAGTACTTC,TRBV6-6,TRBD2,TRBJ2-5,-
CASRTNFNSPLHF,TGCGCCAGCAGGACGAACTTCAATTCACCCCTCCACTTT,TRBV5-1,-,TRBJ1-6,-
CASSLGAGQGGTEAFF,TGCGCCAGCAGCTTGGGGGCCGGACAGGGCGGTACTGAAGCTTTCTTT,TRBV5-1,TRBD1,TRBJ1-1,-
CASSFPGTGVTEAFF,TGTGCCAGCAGCTTCCCCGGGACGGGCGTCACTGAAGCTTTCTTT,TRBV13,-,TRBJ1-1,-
CASSPPDRAGAQYF,TGTGCCAGCTCACCCCCCGACCGGGCAGGGGCCCAGTACTTC,TRBV18,-,TRBJ2-5,-
CASSQLGEQYF,TGCGCCAGCAGTCAACTCGGCGAGCAGTACTTC,TRBV5-1,-,TRBJ2-7,once
CASSPSTDTQYF,TGCGCCAGCAGCCCTAGCACAGATACGCAGTATTTT,TRBV5-1,-,TRBJ2-3,-
CATNGGSTGELFF,TGTGCCACTAACGGAGGGAGCACCGGGGAGCTGTTTTTT,TRBV10-3,-,TRBJ2-2,-
CAINDRGPNQPQHF,TGTGCCATCAATGACAGGGGTCCGAATCAGCCCCAGCATTTT,TRBV10-3,TRBD1,TRBJ1-5,-
CASSPGQGGYNEQFF,TGTGCCAGCAGCCCCGGACAGGGAGGCTACAATGAGCAGTTCTTC,TRBV9,TRBD1,TRBJ2-1,-
CASSGQGYTGELFF,TGTGCCAGCAGCGGACAGGGATACACCGGGGAGCTGTTTTTT,TRBV9,TRBD1,TRBJ2-2,-
CASSLDVNTEAFF,TGTGCCAGCAGCTTGGATGTGAACACTGAAGCTTTCTTT,TRBV5-6,-,TRBJ1-1,-
CASSQLGRGEAFF,TGCGCCAGCAGCCAACTCGGCCGGGGGGAAGCTTTCTTT,TRBV4-1,-,TRBJ1-1,-
CASSELGRTSSGNTIYF,TGTGCCAGCAGTGAATTGGGCAGAACCTCCTCTGGAAACACCATATATTTT,TRBV25-1,-,TRBJ1-3,-
CAISESSSEELFF,TGTGCCATCAGTGAGTCGAGTTCCGAGGAGCTGTTTTTT,TRBV10-3,-,TRBJ2-2,-
CASSRAIATGELFF,TGTGCCAGCAGTCGCGCAATAGCCACCGGGGAGCTGTTTTTT,TRBV6-5,-,TRBJ2-2,-